There are a few counts of the clone carrying this TCR beta chain. The antigen is undetermined. The CDR3 spans 13 residues. V trimming: 6 bases; J trimming: 9 bases; junction bases outside the gene matches: 4. The data were obtained in a study of CD8 T cells in ankylosing spondylitis. Overall study results and limits: Ankylosing spondylitis blood appeared to carry a characteristic TCR beta motif of roughly eight highly homologous variants.

In TCRdb, the 5' RACE reads were re-called with MiXCR into one record per CDR3 protein. The repertoire holds 250,000 or so distinct CDR3 sequences, with under 30% as singletons. Material: blood, either unsorted or a sorted T cell fraction (not recorded which). The J gene is TRBJ1-6, the V gene TRBV12-3 or TRBV12-4; 8 positions agree with TRBD1. The receptor's source is a male donor with ankylosing spondylitis or in good health (not recorded which). CDR3 amino acids: CASSWTGRSPLHF. DNA for the CDR3: TGTGCCAGCAGCTGGACAGGGCGTTCACCCCTCCACTTT.